Listed below are T cell receptor beta chains from one sample, sequenced in a study of blood T cell repertoires in COVID-19. The table came from immunoSEQ multiplex PCR; TCRdb's copy has only in-frame clones and leaves some out. This sample has about 210,000 clones, with approximately 84% found just once. Sequencing input: peripheral blood. All receptors derive from a woman aged 45-59 years with active or convalescent COVID-19. The CDR3 runs from the conserved cysteine through the conserved F or W. Fields, in order: D gene, clone size, J gene, V gene, CDR3 DNA, CDR3 protein. D genes are given only for firm matches. Clone size is shown for a subset of rows, as once, few, many or a class of expanded clone.

NA,NA,TRBJ2-1,TRBV21-1,TGTGCTCTTAGCGGGGGGGCTGGGAAGCAGTTCTTC,CALSGGAGKQFF
NA,once,TRBJ2-2,TRBV6-6,TGTGCCAGCAGTTACGAGGGGGTCGCCGGGGAGCTGTTTTTT,CASSYEGVAGELFF
NA,NA,TRBJ1-1,TRBV3-1/TRBV3-2,TGTGCCAGCAGCAACACAGGGACTGAAGCTTTCTTT,CASSNTGTEAFF
NA,NA,TRBJ1-1,TRBV2,TGTGCCAGCATTCCAGGGGCACCATTAGGGACTGAAGCTTTCTTT,CASIPGAPLGTEAFF
NA,NA,TRBJ1-2,TRBV3-1/TRBV3-2,TGTGCCAGCAGCTCTACCGGCGGCTCCTATGGCTACACCTTC,CASSSTGGSYGYTF
TRBD2,NA,TRBJ2-3,TRBV3-1/TRBV3-2,TGTGCCAGCGATTCTAGCGGGGGAACCGTGAGCACAGATACGCAGTATTTT,CASDSSGGTVSTDTQYF
NA,NA,TRBJ1-2,TRBV2,TGTGCCAGCACGGAGCGACAGCCAATCTACACCTTC,CASTERQPIYTF
TRBD2,NA,TRBJ2-3,TRBV5-4,TGTGCCAGCAGCGGACTAGCGGGAGGTAGTAGCACAGATACGCAGTATTTT,CASSGLAGGSSTDTQYF
TRBD1,NA,TRBJ1-1,TRBV5-1,TGCGCCAGCAGCCAGACAGGGGGAACTGAAGCTTTCTTT,CASSQTGGTEAFF
NA,NA,TRBJ2-7,TRBV5-5,TGTGCCAGCAGCACTTCGCCCGGGACACAATACGAGCAGTACTTC,CASSTSPGTQYEQYF
TRBD1,NA,TRBJ2-3,TRBV6-2/TRBV6-3,TGTGCCAGCAGTTCCGAGACAGGGGCCCACACAGATACGCAGTATTTT,CASSSETGAHTDTQYF
NA,once,TRBJ1-4,TRBV7-6,TGTGCCAGCAGCTTAGCCGGTAAAGAGGAAAAACTGTTTTTT,CASSLAGKEEKLFF
TRBD2,NA,TRBJ2-5,TRBV6-2/TRBV6-3,TGTGCCAGCAGCGGCCCCGGGAGGTGGAGAGTGGCCCAGTACTTC,CASSGPGRWRVAQYF
NA,NA,TRBJ1-2,TRBV28,TGTGCCAGCAGTATCACCGGGAGAAACTATGGCTACACCTTC,CASSITGRNYGYTF
NA,NA,TRBJ1-4,TRBV5-4,TGTGCCAGCAGCTTGGGCCAAGGGGCGCGGGGTGAAAAACTGTTTTTT,CASSLGQGARGEKLFF
NA,NA,TRBJ2-2,TRBV6-4,TGTGCCAGCAGTGACTCTGGCGGAACCGGGGAGCTGTTTTTT,CASSDSGGTGELFF
TRBD1,NA,TRBJ1-2,TRBV7-9,TGTGCCAGCAGTACGGGACAGGGGATGGGTGGCTACACCTTC,CASSTGQGMGGYTF
TRBD1,NA,TRBJ1-3,TRBV29-1,TGCAGCGTTTATGCTGGGACAGCTGGAAACACCATATATTTT,CSVYAGTAGNTIYF
NA,NA,TRBJ1-2,TRBV11-2,TGTGCCAGCAGCTCCTACGGGACTTCCAACTATGGCTACACCTTC,CASSSYGTSNYGYTF
NA,NA,TRBJ1-2,TRBV18,TGTGCCAGCTCACTCCGTGAGAGGGAAGCTTGCACCTTC,CASSLREREACTF
NA,few,TRBJ1-2,TRBV16,TGTGCCAGCAGCCTAACCGCAGGGCTTTACTATGGCTACACCTTC,CASSLTAGLYYGYTF
TRBD1,NA,TRBJ1-5,TRBV16,TGTGCCAGCAGCCATTGGACAGGCAGCAATCAGCCCCAGCATTTT,CASSHWTGSNQPQHF
NA,once,TRBJ2-4,TRBV10-1,TGCGCCAGCAGTGAGTCTCCGGGACTCCGGGGATCAGCCAAAAACATTCAGTACTTC,CASSESPGLRGSAKNIQYF
NA,once,TRBJ2-7,TRBV11-2,TGTGCCAGCAGCTTCGTCGAGCCGGGGAGGGAGCAGTACTTC,CASSFVEPGREQYF
NA,NA,TRBJ2-1,TRBV29-1,TGCAGCGTTGAAGAAGACCGGGACTCTTCCTACAATGAGCAGTTCTTC,CSVEEDRDSSYNEQFF
NA,NA,TRBJ1-1,TRBV6-5,TGTGCCAGTGGGGGGGAAAAAAAAGCTTTCTTT,CASGGEKKAFF
NA,once,TRBJ1-1,TRBV7-2,TGTGCCAGCAGCTTAAATCCGGGGAACACTGAAGCTTTCTTT,CASSLNPGNTEAFF
NA,NA,TRBJ2-1,TRBV20-1,TGCAGTGCCATAGGGAGCAATGAGCAGTTCTTC,CSAIGSNEQFF
TRBD2,NA,TRBJ2-4,TRBV7-2,TGTGCCAGCAGCCTGGTGGGGGGGTCTTTAACCAAAAACATTCAGTACTTC,CASSLVGGSLTKNIQYF
NA,NA,TRBJ2-3,TRBV19,TGTGCCAGTAGGACAACCGCGGGCCAACTTTATACGCAGTATTTT,CASRTTAGQLYTQYF
TRBD1,NA,TRBJ2-3,TRBV4-2,TGTGCCAGCAGTTCCCCTCCGGGACAGGGCACAGATACGCAGTATTTT,CASSSPPGQGTDTQYF
NA,NA,TRBJ1-2,TRBV20-1,TGCAGTGCGGACTCACAGTCGGGCTACACCTTC,CSADSQSGYTF